The source of this T cell receptor beta chain is a study of glioma-infiltrating T cells after dendritic cell vaccination. Study-level background: Autologous tumor lysate-pulsed dendritic cell vaccination was given between about 2002 and 2012.

Findings of the study overall: Longer survival after dendritic cell vaccination followed higher pretreatment TIL content.

CDR3 length: 13 amino acids. Trimming pared 3 bases from V and 3 bases from J, leaving 9 bases between. Germline V lookup: CDR1 MNHEY, CDR2 SMNVEV (reference sequence). Stated time point: after dendritic cell vaccination, including at tumor progression/relapse. Notes on this clone: Its antigen is unknown.

Up to 2 ug genomic DNA was used for TCRB CDR3 amplification. The PCR used 60 V beta and 13 J beta primers. Produced via immunoSEQ multiplex PCR; TCRdb's table is partial and in-frame only. Among about 50,000 clones listed, more than 75% were seen once. Sequenced here: blood, sampled after dendritic cell vaccination. This rearrangement joins TRBV27 to TRBJ2-7; no definite D call. This TCR came from a human donor with glioblastoma. The CDR3 DNA sequence: TGTGCCAGCAGTTTCGGAGAGGACTACGAGCAGTACTTC. The encoded protein is CASSFGEDYEQYF.